This TCR beta chain was obtained from a study of blood T cell repertoires in COVID-19. Study-level background: Acute-phase and convalescent COVID-19 samples originated in the United States, Italy and Spain. From T cells, B-cell-depleted T cells, or PBMCs came the material, which was cDNA or gDNA.

Original methodology: Estimation of nucleated cell counts relied on the amplification of reference gene primers. Sequencing used immunoSEQ multiplex PCR; TCRdb keeps in-frame clones, though not all of them. That table supplies the V and J calls and clone size; D and trimming were determined from the DNA. The repertoire includes around 70,000 clones, about 91% of them detected once, and 8.9% sits in the top ten. The CDR3 extends over 13 amino acids. Unmatched junction bases numbered 2, after V lost 8 bases and J lost 2 bases. The TCR sequence derives from a man older than 75 with acute or convalescent COVID-19. The chain recombines TRBV12-3 or TRBV12-4 with TRBJ1-5, with 8 bases fitting TRBD1. Sequencing was performed on peripheral blood. The CDR3 sequence is CASAGGGNQPQHF. The CDR3 DNA reads TGTGCCAGCGCAGGGGGCGGCAATCAGCCCCAGCATTTT.